The clone carrying this T cell receptor beta chain was seen at least ten times. The data were taken from a study of response to subunit inactivated influenza vaccine. TCRdb reprocessed the RT-PCR reads with MiXCR, giving one entry per CDR3 protein. This sample has roughly 550,000 distinct CDR3 sequences, with under 30% found just once. Germline V gene data show CDR1 as KGHDR and CDR2 as SFDVKD. Unmatched junction bases numbered 7, after V lost 7 bases and J lost 0 bases. The CDR3 covers 16 residues. Separately, the same data were catalogued under a study of T cells expressing NK-cell markers. Turning to that study: TCR beta cDNA was made by 5'RACE template switching with UMIs. An anti-gamma-delta TCR antibody restricted sorting to alpha-beta TCR T cells in several experiments.

The rearrangement links TRBV24-1 to TRBJ1-1; 10 nucleotides agree with TRBD1. The source of this sequence is a man aged 50 or older who received an inactivated influenza vaccine. The specimen comprised CD4+ T cells sorted from PBMCs, sampled roughly 13 days after vaccination. The CDR3 region is CATRAGTGVMNTEAFF. CDR3 nucleotides: TGTGCCACCAGAGCCGGGACAGGGGTCATGAACACTGAAGCTTTCTTT.